What follows describes a single TCR beta chain. Its antigen is unknown. Though nominally healthy at sampling, donors likely had unrecorded immune exposures. The data originate from a study of cytomegalovirus exposure and HLA in healthy donors. Study results and limitations: In all likelihood, a cluster of highly shared sequence variants was a sequencing artifact. Indistinguishable V segments such as TRBV6-2 and TRBV6-3 were excluded. While the bulk of TCR sequences proved rare, some public TCRs turned up in many donors.

Germline values: CDR1 SNHLY, CDR2 FYNNEI. This CDR3 contains 15 residues. The ends were cut back, 0 bases at V and 4 bases at J, with 12 bases in the middle. PCR amplification relied on 60 Vbeta primers (plus 13 Jbeta primers). Profiled with immunoSEQ multiplex PCR; TCRdb holds only in-frame clones, not every one. The sample includes about 140,000 clones, approximately 80% of them seen just once. J is TRBJ1-1 and V is TRBV2, with unresolved D. This clonotype originated in a woman aged 40-49 years in good health and CMV-seronegative. The specimen sequenced was PBMCs. For the CDR3, the DNA is TGTGCCAGCAGTGAAGCGCGGGTGGGCAGCACTGAAGCTTTCTTT. Amino acid sequence: CASSEARVGSTEAFF.